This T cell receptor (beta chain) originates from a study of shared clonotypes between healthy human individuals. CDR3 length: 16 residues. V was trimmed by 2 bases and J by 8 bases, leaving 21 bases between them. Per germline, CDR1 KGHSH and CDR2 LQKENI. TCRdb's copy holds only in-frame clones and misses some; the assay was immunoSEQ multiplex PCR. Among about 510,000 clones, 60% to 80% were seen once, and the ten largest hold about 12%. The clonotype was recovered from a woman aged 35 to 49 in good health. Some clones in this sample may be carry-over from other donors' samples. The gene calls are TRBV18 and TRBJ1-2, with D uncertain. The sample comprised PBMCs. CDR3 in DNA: TGTGCCAGCTCACCAGGGCCGCACGAACTCGATGGAGGCTACACCTTC. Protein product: CASSPGPHELDGGYTF.